The 31 T cell receptor beta chains below were found in one sample sequenced in a study of cytomegalovirus exposure and HLA in healthy donors. The PCR had 60 Vbeta and 13 Jbeta primers. This table comes from immunoSEQ multiplex PCR, and its TCRdb copy is limited to in-frame clones, with some not included. Of around 94,000 clones in the sample, 60% to 80% are singletons; the top ten hold around 20%. Material for sequencing was PBMCs. The receptor set was obtained from a woman in her fifties or sixties in good health and CMV-seropositive.

J is TRBJ2-1 and V is TRBV10-2; tentatively, D is TRBD2 (6 bases). The CDR3 sequence is 15 residues long. Germline-derived CDR1 and CDR2 are WSHSY and SAAADI. With 7 bases removed from V and 5 bases from J, the gap between germline ends came to 18 bases. CDR3 coding DNA: TGCGCCAGCACCGACCCTTTAGCGGCTCACAATGAGCAGTTCTTC. It is translated as CASTDPLAAHNEQFF.

V gene TRBV30 combines with J gene TRBJ1-5; the D gene is possibly TRBD1 (5 bases). CDR1 is GTSNPN, CDR2 SVGIG, per germline (reference sequence). Trimming left V 4 bases short and J 6 bases short, with 16 bases between. This CDR3 is built from 14 residues. The CDR3 nucleotides are TGTGCCTGGAAGCAGCGGGGGGGAGCTCAGCCCCAGCATTTT. This sequence encodes CAWKQRGGAQPQHF.

In its sample, this clone was seen a few times. The chain combines TRBV4-1 with TRBJ2-1; TRBD2 matches 11 bases. This CDR3 spans 16 amino acids. Germline V gene sequence: CDR1 MGHRA, CDR2 YSYEKL. V was pared by 2 bases and J by 2 bases, with 2 bases of the junction left unmatched. CDR3 in DNA: TGCGCCAGCAGCCAAAATAGCGGGAGGGCCTACAATGAGCAGTTCTTC. Translation: CASSQNSGRAYNEQFF.

The table lists this clone with a count of one. The rearrangement joins TRBV6-1 to TRBJ2-7, with D possibly being TRBD1 (6 bases). The CDR3 is 13 residues long. The germline CDR1 and CDR2 sequences are MNHNS and SASEGT. Trimming shortened V by 7 bases and J by 3 bases, and 13 bases separated the two germline ends. For the CDR3, the DNA is TGTGCCAGCATGCGATGGGGGCACTACGAGCAGTACTTC. Its protein is CASMRWGHYEQYF.

V is TRBV28 and J is TRBJ2-1; D uncertain. Germline V lookup: CDR1 MDHEN, CDR2 SYDVKM. The CDR3 spans 13 residues. V gave up 5 bases and J gave up 6 bases, with 11 bases separating them. CDR3 sequence (DNA): TGTGCCAGCAGTAATCGCGGCCGCAATGAGCAGTTCTTC. The encoded protein is CASSNRGRNEQFF.

The genes are TRBV19 and TRBJ2-5, with 8 positions matching TRBD1. The CDR3 has 14 residues. J lost 5 bases, V lost 4 bases, and 6 bases had no gene match. Germline V gene sequence: CDR1 LNHDA, CDR2 SQIVND (reference sequence). As DNA, the CDR3 is TGTGCCAGTAGTACGGACAGGGTAGGGGAGACCCAGTACTTC. This translates into CASSTDRVGETQYF.

The chain recombines TRBV19 with TRBJ1-5; 8 bases fit TRBD1. The CDR3 spans 16 residues. Germline CDR1 LNHDA, CDR2 SQIVND (reference sequence). V lost 9 bases and J lost 0; bases outside the gene matches: 10. CDR3 sequence reads: CASVQGAEVSNQPQHF. In DNA form, the CDR3 reads TGTGCCAGCGTGCAGGGGGCTGAGGTTAGCAATCAGCCCCAGCATTTT.

The V and J genes are TRBV4-2 and TRBJ2-1, with 9 nucleotides matching TRBD1. V shed 3 bases, J shed 7 bases, and the junction held 13 bases outside the gene matches. There are 17 residues in the CDR3. CDR1 and CDR2 from the germline V gene are LGHNA and YNFKEQ. The CDR3 DNA reads TGTGCCAGCAGCCAGGATTTCGGACAGGGGAATTCGAATGAGCAGTTCTTC. This encodes CASSQDFGQGNSNEQFF.

The chain recombines TRBV4-2 with TRBJ2-7; D perhaps matches TRBD2 (6 bases). The CDR3 runs 14 residues. Trimming took off 0 bases at V and 4 bases at J, with 10 bases between the two ends. CDR1 and CDR2 (germline): LGHNA, YNFKEQ. The DNA for the CDR3 is TGTGCCAGCAGCCAAGACAACGGGAGTTACGAGCAGTACTTC. Protein: CASSQDNGSYEQYF.

This rearrangement joins TRBV7-3 to TRBJ2-5; no firm D call. This CDR3 has 12 amino acids. CDR1 is SGHTA, CDR2 FQGTGA, per germline. Trimming shortened V by 3 bases and J by 5 bases, and 7 bases separated the two germline ends. The CDR3 sequence is CASSFLVETQYF. CDR3 coding DNA: TGTGCCAGCAGCTTTTTAGTCGAGACCCAGTACTTC.

This clone is a singleton in its sample. This chain joins TRBV18 and TRBJ1-3, with 7 nucleotides matching TRBD1. The length of the CDR3 is 15 residues. The germline V gene has CDR1 KGHSH and CDR2 LQKENI. With 7 bases clipped from V and 4 bases from J, the junction kept 10 bases outside the gene matches. The CDR3 protein is CASLDREEYGNTIYF. The CDR3 region has the DNA TGTGCCAGCTTAGACAGGGAAGAATACGGAAACACCATATATTTT.

This chain uses TRBV15 with TRBJ2-7; D gene uncertain. This CDR3 is 15 amino acids long. Germline V gene sequence: CDR1 LNHNV, CDR2 YYDKDF (reference sequence). The V end was cut by 0 bases, the J end by 5 bases, with 14 bases between. Here the CDR3 reads CATSRDGRLTDEQYF. The CDR3 nucleotides read TGTGCCACCAGCAGAGATGGTAGACTTACTGACGAGCAGTACTTC.

This clone was detected only a few times. The chain carries TRBV6-1 and TRBJ1-2, with 9 bases that match TRBD1. With V trimmed by 7 bases and J by 5 bases, 8 bases remained unmatched. Germline V gene lookup returns CDR1 MNHNS and CDR2 SASEGT. The CDR3 consists of 14 residues. CDR3 in amino acids: CASNKNRGPYGYTF. In nucleotides, the CDR3 is TGTGCCAGCAATAAAAACAGGGGGCCGTATGGCTACACCTTC.

This chain uses TRBV28 with TRBJ1-5, with D uncertain. The CDR3 runs to 14 residues. Germline V CDR1 and CDR2: MDHEN, SYDVKM. V lost 5 bases, J lost 6 bases, and 14 bases lay in between. The CDR3 nucleotides read TGTGCCAGCAGTCCGCCCCCCAAGAGTCAGCCCCAGCATTTT. Encoded protein: CASSPPPKSQPQHF.

This chain connects TRBV11-2 to TRBJ2-3, with 8 bases fitting TRBD2. The V and J ends lost 3 bases and 2 bases, in that order; junction bases with no gene match: 4. The length of the CDR3 is 15 residues. Germline V gene lookup returns CDR1 SGHAT and CDR2 FQNNGV. The CDR3 here is CASSLRAGDTDTQYF. CDR3 bases: TGTGCCAGCAGCTTGAGAGCGGGGGACACAGATACGCAGTATTTT.

This chain connects TRBV19 to TRBJ2-5; D is undetermined. This CDR3 is 13 amino acids long. CDR1 and CDR2 (germline): LNHDA, SQIVND (reference sequence). V dropped 4 bases and J dropped 0 bases, with 6 bases sitting between them. In nucleotides, the CDR3 is TGTGCCAGTAGTAAGACTTACCAAGAGACCCAGTACTTC. Translated, it gives CASSKTYQETQYF.

This clone has a handful of counts. The J gene is TRBJ1-1, the V gene TRBV2, with D unresolved. Trimming removed 6 bases from V and 10 bases from J, with 3 bases in between. The length of the CDR3 is 8 residues. CDR1 SNHLY and CDR2 FYNNEI come from the germline V gene. The CDR3 coding sequence is TGTGCCAGCAGCTCAGCTTTCTTT. Translation: CASSSAFF. Full variable domain (missing parts from reference TRBV2 and TRBJ1-1): EPEVTQTPSHQVTQMGQEVILRCVPISNHLYFYWYRQILGQKVEFLVSFYNNEISEKSEIFDDQFSVERPDGSNFTLKIRSTKLEDSAMYFCASSSAFFGQGTRLTVV.

This chain links TRBV6-1 with TRBJ1-5, with D unresolved. Germline V gene sequence: CDR1 MNHNS, CDR2 SASEGT. The V end lost 1 base, the J end lost 1 base, and 8 bases lay between the germline ends. This CDR3 region has 15 residues. The CDR3 sequence: CASSEEGGSNQPQHF. CDR3 sequence (DNA): TGTGCCAGCAGTGAAGAAGGAGGAAGCAATCAGCCCCAGCATTTT.

A remark on this clone: Its ends do not fully match the called genes, so a read error is possible. This chain joins TRBV7-9 and TRBJ1-1, with 8 bases lining up with TRBD1. Germline CDR1 and CDR2: SEHNR and FQNEAQ (reference sequence). The CDR3 contains 16 residues. The CDR3 DNA reads TGTCCCAGCAGCCACTACTCGCAGGGGGCAGGGGCTGAAGCTTTCTTT. Amino acids: CPSSHYSQGAGAEAFF.

V is TRBV23-1 and J is TRBJ1-4; D gene ambiguous. TRBV23-1 counts as an open reading frame of uncertain function. The CDR3 length is 20 residues. The germline V and J ends were trimmed by 2 bases and 4 bases, with 26 bases remaining between them. The CDR3, as DNA: TGCGCCAGCAGTCAAGATGGACGGCCAGTTTACCCGGGAATTAATGAAAAACTGTTTTTT. Its translation is CASSQDGRPVYPGINEKLFF.

This clone appeared once. This sequence joins TRBV10-2 and TRBJ2-7; a possible D gene is TRBD2 (5 bases). CDR1 and CDR2 from the germline V gene are WSHSY and SAAADI. Trimming left V 6 bases short and J 6 bases short, with 12 bases between. The CDR3 has 12 residues. The CDR3 region has the DNA TGCGCCAGCAGGGGCCTTGGAGGCGAGCAGTACTTC. Protein sequence: CASRGLGGEQYF.

CDR3: CASSVGDRAKETQYF. In DNA form, the CDR3 reads TGTGCCAGCAGCGTAGGGGACAGGGCCAAAGAGACCCAGTACTTC. The rearrangement joins TRBV9 to TRBJ2-5; 9 nucleotides align to TRBD1. Germline V CDR1 and CDR2: SGDLS, YYNGEE. The CDR3 contains 15 residues. V shed 0 bases, J shed 3 bases, and the junction held 3 bases outside the gene matches.

The V and J genes are TRBV7-9 and TRBJ1-1, with D perhaps TRBD1 (6 bases). This CDR3 is built from 14 residues. Germline V gives CDR1 SEHNR, CDR2 FQNEAQ (reference sequence). V dropped 5 bases and J dropped 2 bases, with 12 bases sitting between them. The CDR3 protein is CASSPTGINTEAFF. CDR3 bases: TGTGCCAGCAGCCCCACAGGGATCAACACTGAAGCTTTCTTT.

Written as DNA, the CDR3 is TGCAGCGCCATATATTCAGGGAACACTGAAGCTTTCTTT. It is translated as CSAIYSGNTEAFF. This rearrangement joins TRBV29-1 to TRBJ1-1; D is undetermined. V gave up 7 bases and J gave up 1 base, with 13 bases separating them. This CDR3 is built from 13 residues. Germline-derived CDR1 and CDR2 are SQVTM and ANQGSEA.

This clone appeared a single time. V gene TRBV4-1 combines with J gene TRBJ2-7; TRBD1 aligns across 7 bases. The trim removed 3 bases at V and 0 bases at J, leaving 5 bases unmatched. CDR1 and CDR2 from the germline V gene are MGHRA and YSYEKL. This CDR3 is built from 15 residues. The CDR3 loop is CASSQGQQFSYEQYF. The DNA for the CDR3 is TGCGCCAGCAGCCAGGGACAGCAATTCTCCTACGAGCAGTACTTC.

The chain has TRBV23-1 and TRBJ2-1; the match to TRBD2 covers 7 bases. TRBV23-1 is annotated as an ORF whose role is uncertain. J lost 0 bases, V lost 8 bases, and 10 bases had no gene match. The CDR3 covers 16 residues. The CDR3 reads CASPSGGKISYNEQFF. The CDR3 bases are TGCGCCAGCCCATCCGGGGGGAAGATCTCCTACAATGAGCAGTTCTTC.

V usage is TRBV11-2 and J usage is TRBJ2-7, with a weak D call TRBD1 (6 bases). Germline values: CDR1 SGHAT, CDR2 FQNNGV. The CDR3 extends over 13 amino acids. V lost 5 bases and J lost 3, with 11 bases in between. Here the CDR3 reads CASSIAGVYEQYF. The CDR3 region has the DNA TGTGCCAGCAGCATAGCAGGGGTCTACGAGCAGTACTTC.

The rearrangement links TRBV18 to TRBJ2-2; TRBD2 is a possible D gene (5 bases). CDR1 is KGHSH and CDR2 is LQKENI in the germline V gene. V lost 2 bases and J lost 7, with 14 bases in between. CDR3 size: 15 residues. In DNA, the CDR3 is TGTGCCAGCTCACCAGCGAGGACTGGAGGCGGGGAGCTGTTTTTT. This translates into CASSPARTGGGELFF.

This clone has only a few counts. The chain joins TRBV28 to TRBJ2-1, with D unclear. Germline lookup yields CDR1 MDHEN and CDR2 SYDVKM. V was cut by 3 bases and J by 8 bases, with 5 bases left in between. This CDR3 is built from 11 residues. In DNA form, the CDR3 reads TGTGCCAGCAGTTTCCAGTATGAGCAGTTCTTC. Protein: CASSFQYEQFF.

Remarks on this clone: The same CDR3 arises from other DNA sequences in this sample as well. The chain employs TRBV19 and TRBJ1-2, with a possible D match to TRBD1 (6 bases). There are 12 residues in the CDR3. From germline, CDR1 is LNHDA and CDR2 SQIVND (reference sequence). Deletions cut 9 bases from V and 0 bases from J, with 8 bases between. The CDR3 here is CASRDTNYGYTF. DNA of the CDR3: TGTGCCAGCAGGGACACTAACTATGGCTACACCTTC.

The CDR3 DNA reads TGTGCCAGCAGCGTAACGGGAGATTCCTACAATGAGCAGTTCTTC. It is translated as CASSVTGDSYNEQFF. J is TRBJ2-1 and V is TRBV9, with D maybe TRBD2 (6 bases). The V and J ends lost 1 base and 1 base respectively, with 9 bases between them. In germline, CDR1 is SGDLS, CDR2 YYNGEE. This CDR3 spans 15 amino acids.